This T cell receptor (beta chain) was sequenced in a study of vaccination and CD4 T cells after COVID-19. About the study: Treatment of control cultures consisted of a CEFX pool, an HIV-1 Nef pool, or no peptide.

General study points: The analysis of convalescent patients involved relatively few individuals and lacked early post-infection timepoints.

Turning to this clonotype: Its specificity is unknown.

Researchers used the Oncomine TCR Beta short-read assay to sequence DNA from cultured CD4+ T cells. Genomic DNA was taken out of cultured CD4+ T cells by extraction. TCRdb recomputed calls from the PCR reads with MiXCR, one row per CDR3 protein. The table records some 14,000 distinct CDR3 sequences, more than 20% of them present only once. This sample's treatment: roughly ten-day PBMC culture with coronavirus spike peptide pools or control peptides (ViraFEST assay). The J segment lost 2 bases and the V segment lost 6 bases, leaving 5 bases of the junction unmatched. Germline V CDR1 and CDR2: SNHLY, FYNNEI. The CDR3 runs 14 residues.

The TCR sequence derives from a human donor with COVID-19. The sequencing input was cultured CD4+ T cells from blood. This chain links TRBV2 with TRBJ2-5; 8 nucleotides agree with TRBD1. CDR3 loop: CASSLDRGQETQYF. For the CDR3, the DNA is TGTGCCAGCAGCCTAGACAGGGGTCAAGAGACCCAGTACTTC.